This section outlines one T cell receptor beta chain sequence together with its context. Its matching antigen is unknown. The junction departs from germline at one end; a sequencing error may be responsible. The CDR3 extends over 14 amino acids. Germline V lookup: CDR1 SGHAT, CDR2 FQNNGV. The data were obtained in a study of blood T cells in healthy people across ages. Peripheral blood samples of roughly 9.8 milliliters were drawn from each donor. Per-sample PBMC isolation yielded at least 6 million cells. Sample-barcoded 5' priming and a J-beta primer mix drove a second PCR of roughly 6 to 12 cycles. Every cDNA was tagged by a template-switch adaptor with 12 random nucleotides. TCRdb ran MiXCR on the 5' RACE reads and lists one entry per CDR3 protein. Here the sample spans 590,000 or so distinct CDR3 sequences, approximately 30% being singletons. Study-wide results and limits: Naive CD4+ cells and diversity were both higher in long-lived donors than in aged donors.

Sequenced: blood. This TCR was recovered from a woman aged 80 or over in good health. This rearrangement joins TRBV11-2 to TRBJ2-3, with a possible D match to TRBD2 (6 bases). The CDR3 bases are TGTGCCAGCAGCTGGGACGGGAGCATAGATACGCAGTATTTT. This gives the protein CASSWDGSIDTQYF.